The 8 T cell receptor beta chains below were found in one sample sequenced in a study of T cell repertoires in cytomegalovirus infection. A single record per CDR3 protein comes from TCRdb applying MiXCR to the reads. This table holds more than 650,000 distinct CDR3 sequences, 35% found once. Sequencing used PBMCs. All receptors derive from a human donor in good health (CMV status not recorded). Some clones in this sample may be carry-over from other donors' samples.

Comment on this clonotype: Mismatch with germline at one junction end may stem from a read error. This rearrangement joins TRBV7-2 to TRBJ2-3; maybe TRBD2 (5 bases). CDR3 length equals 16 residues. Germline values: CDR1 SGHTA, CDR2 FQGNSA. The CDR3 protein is CTSRLGGGLHTDTQYF. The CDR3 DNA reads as TGTACCAGCAGATTAGGAGGCGGCTTACACACAGATACGCAGTATTTT.

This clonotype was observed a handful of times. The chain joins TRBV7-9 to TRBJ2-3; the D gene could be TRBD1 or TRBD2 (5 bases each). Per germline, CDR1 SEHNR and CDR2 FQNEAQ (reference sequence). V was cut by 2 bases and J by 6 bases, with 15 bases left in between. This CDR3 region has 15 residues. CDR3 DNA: TGTGCCAGCAGCTTACTTCCCCAGGGAGTTGATACGCAGTATTTT. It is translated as CASSLLPQGVDTQYF.

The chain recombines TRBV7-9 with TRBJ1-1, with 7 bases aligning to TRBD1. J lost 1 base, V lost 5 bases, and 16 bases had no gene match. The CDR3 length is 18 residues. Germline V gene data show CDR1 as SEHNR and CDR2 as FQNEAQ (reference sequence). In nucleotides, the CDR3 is TGTGCCAGCAGCCCCCGGATAGGGACAGATCCTTCGAACACTGAAGCTTTCTTT. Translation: CASSPRIGTDPSNTEAFF.

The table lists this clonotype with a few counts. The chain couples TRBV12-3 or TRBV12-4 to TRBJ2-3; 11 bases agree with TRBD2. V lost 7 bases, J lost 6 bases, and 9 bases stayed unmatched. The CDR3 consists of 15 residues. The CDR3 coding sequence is TGTGCCAGCACCCTAGCGGGGGGACCGAAGGATACGCAGTATTTT. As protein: CASTLAGGPKDTQYF.

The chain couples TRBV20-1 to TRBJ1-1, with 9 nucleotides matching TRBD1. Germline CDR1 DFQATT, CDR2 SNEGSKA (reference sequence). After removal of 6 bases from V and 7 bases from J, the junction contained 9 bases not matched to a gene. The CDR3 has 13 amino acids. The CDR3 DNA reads TGCAGTGCCACGACGGACAGGGGTGGTGAAGCTTTCTTT. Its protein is CSATTDRGGEAFF.

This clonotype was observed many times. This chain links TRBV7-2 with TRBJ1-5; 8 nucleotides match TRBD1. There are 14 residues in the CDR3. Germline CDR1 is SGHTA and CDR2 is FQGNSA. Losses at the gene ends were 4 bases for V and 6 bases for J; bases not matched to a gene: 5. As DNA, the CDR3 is TGTGCCAGCAGCTACGACAGGGGAGGTCAGCCCCAGCATTTT. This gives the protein CASSYDRGGQPQHF.

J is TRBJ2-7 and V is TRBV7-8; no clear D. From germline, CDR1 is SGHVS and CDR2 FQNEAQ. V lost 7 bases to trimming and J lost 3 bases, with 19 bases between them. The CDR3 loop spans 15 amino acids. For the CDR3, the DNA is TGTGCCAGCACCCCCGGGTCGACGAACAACTACGAGCAGTACTTC. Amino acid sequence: CASTPGSTNNYEQYF.

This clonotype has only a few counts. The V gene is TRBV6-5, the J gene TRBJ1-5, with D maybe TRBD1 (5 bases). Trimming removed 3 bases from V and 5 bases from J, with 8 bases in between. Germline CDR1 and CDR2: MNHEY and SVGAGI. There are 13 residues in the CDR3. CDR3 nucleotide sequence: TGTGCCAGCAGTTATCAGGGATATCAGCCCCAGCATTTT. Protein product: CASSYQGYQPQHF.